This paragraph reports one T cell receptor beta chain. The antigen is undetermined. cDNA molecules carried unique molecular identifiers, and template switching added a universal primer site. One entry per CDR3 protein results from TCRdb running MiXCR on the 5' RACE reads. The sample includes about 660,000 distinct CDR3 sequences, less than 10% of them seen just once. The CDR3 sequence is 16 residues long. V dropped 2 bases and J dropped 5; count of bases not matched to a gene: 9. CDR1 and CDR2 (germline): SGHRS, YFSETQ. This specimen belongs to a study of identical twins. Overall study findings and caveats: The analysis was cross-sectional rather than longitudinal within donors. Diverse VJ usage suggested most zero-insertion clonotypes were not invariant T cells. Low generation-probability sequences were in excess among twin-shared out-of-frame alpha sequences.

The sample was also reused in another study, on yellow fever vaccine responses in identical twins.

This sequence joins TRBV5-1 and TRBJ2-5; 10 bases agree with TRBD1. The TCR comes from a woman between 18 and 29 years old in good health. The sequenced sample consisted of PBMCs. CDR3 bases: TGCGCCAGCAGCTTCGGGACAGGGGCCAGAGGGGAGACCCAGTACTTC. Translation gives CASSFGTGARGETQYF.